These T cell receptor beta chains were read from a single sample in a study of CD8 T cells in ankylosing spondylitis. Each CDR3 protein is one row after TCRdb ran MiXCR on the 5' RACE reads. This sample has some 240,000 distinct CDR3 sequences, with around 7.8% found just once. Input material: blood, either unsorted or a sorted T cell fraction (not recorded which). All receptors come from a male donor with ankylosing spondylitis or in good health (not recorded which). Each CDR3 is given with its conserved first and last residue. A D gene is named only where the DNA matches it firmly. The listing skips clone size in some rows; elsewhere it reads once, few, many or a size class.

>TRBJ1-1|NA|few|TRBV18
TGTGCCAGCTCACCAAGGGGGACTACCGAAGTGGTTTTCTTT
CASSPRGTTEVVFF
>TRBJ1-1|NA|many|TRBV12-3/TRBV12-4
TGTGCCACCCAACGGGCCAACACTGAAGCTTTCTTT
CATQRANTEAFF
>TRBJ2-2|TRBD2|NA|TRBV9
TGTGCCAGCAGCGTCCTCAGCGGGAGGGTCGACACCGGGGAGCTGTTTTTT
CASSVLSGRVDTGELFF
>TRBJ2-1|NA|many|TRBV11-2
TGTGCCAGCAGCTCGACTACTAATGAGCAGTTCTTC
CASSSTTNEQFF
>TRBJ2-5|NA|many|TRBV12-3/TRBV12-4
TGTGCCAGCAGGGGGATCGACAGTCAAGAGACCCAGTACTTC
CASRGIDSQETQYF
>TRBJ2-1|TRBD2|many|TRBV6-4
TGTGCCAGCAGTCCGACTAGCGGGAGAGGCCATGAGCAGTTCTTC
CASSPTSGRGHEQFF
>TRBJ1-6|NA|NA|TRBV18
TGTGCCAGCTCACTCACACAGAGCTCCTATAATTCACCCCTCCACTTT
CASSLTQSSYNSPLHF
>TRBJ2-2|NA|many|TRBV6-2/TRBV6-3
TGTGCCAGCAGTTTTGCCAGGGCCACCGGGGAGCTGTTTTTT
CASSFARATGELFF
>TRBJ1-1|NA|NA|TRBV5-1
TGCGCCAGCAGCTCATCGTGGGGGAACACTGAAGCTTTCTTT
CASSSSWGNTEAFF
>TRBJ2-7|TRBD2|few|TRBV7-2
TGTGCCAGCAGCTCGGGACTAGCGGGAGTTCGCTACGAGCAGTACTTC
CASSSGLAGVRYEQYF
>TRBJ2-2|NA|many|TRBV5-1
TGCGCCACCGCAGAGGGACAACTGAACACCGGGGAGCTGTTTTTT
CATAEGQLNTGELFF
>TRBJ2-5|TRBD2|many|TRBV20-1
TGCAGTGCTAGTGCGGGAGTCGATTCGGAGACCCAGTACTTC
CSASAGVDSETQYF
>TRBJ2-1|NA|many|TRBV6-6
TGTGCCAGCAGTTACTGGGACCCACCTGAGCAGTTCTTC
CASSYWDPPEQFF
>TRBJ2-1|NA|NA|TRBV5-1
TGCGCCAGCAGCCCCGTGGGAGTTGGGGACAATGAGCAGTTCTTC
CASSPVGVGDNEQFF
>TRBJ1-1|NA|many|TRBV12-3/TRBV12-4
TGTGCCAGCAGTTTGGCAGGGAAAAGCACTGAAGCTTTCTTT
CASSLAGKSTEAFF
>TRBJ1-2|NA|NA|TRBV27
TGTGCCAGCCGCGAATCTAACTATGGCTACACCTTC
CASRESNYGYTF
>TRBJ1-5|TRBD1|many|TRBV27
TGTGCCAGCAGTCCGGGACAGGGTATCAACCAGCCCCAGCATTTT
CASSPGQGINQPQHF
>TRBJ2-2|NA|many|TRBV30
TGTGCCTGGAGAGGTACGGCCGGGGAGCTGTTTTTT
CAWRGTAGELFF
>TRBJ1-4|NA|many|TRBV7-3
TGTGCCAGCAGCTCCCAACGGCAGGGAGCAACTAATGAAAAACTGTTTTTT
CASSSQRQGATNEKLFF
>TRBJ2-5|TRBD2|many|TRBV7-2
TGTGCCAGCAGCTTAGGGACTAGCGGGAACGGAGAGACCCAGTACTTC
CASSLGTSGNGETQYF
>TRBJ2-6|TRBD1|many|TRBV11-1
TGTGCCAGCAGCCTTCAGGGACAGGGGTTTTTCTCTGGGGCCAACGTCCTGACTTTC
CASSLQGQGFFSGANVLTF
>TRBJ2-3|NA|NA|TRBV5-1
TGCGCCAGCAGCTTGGGACAGGAGAACACAGATACGCAGTATTTT
CASSLGQENTDTQYF
>TRBJ2-3|NA|many|TRBV4-3
TGCGCCAGCAGCCAAGACCGTTATACGCAGTATTTT
CASSQDRYTQYF
>TRBJ1-1|NA|many|TRBV5-4
TGTGCCAGCAGCTTGGAGAGGGGGGGGAACACTGAAGCTTTCTTT
CASSLERGGNTEAFF
>TRBJ2-1|NA|many|TRBV5-5
TGTGCCAGCAGCTCCAGGAATGAGCAGTTCTTC
CASSSRNEQFF
>TRBJ1-1|NA|many|TRBV27
TGTGCCAGCCGTCGCCAGACAGCATACACTGAAGCTTTCTTT
CASRRQTAYTEAFF
>TRBJ2-2|NA|many|TRBV7-2
TGTGCCAGCAGCTCCAACCCTCCGACGAACACCGGGGAGCTGTTTTTT
CASSSNPPTNTGELFF
>TRBJ1-2|NA|few|TRBV30
TGTGCCTGGAGTGTCATGGGGGGCTCTGGCTACACCTTC
CAWSVMGGSGYTF
>TRBJ1-1|TRBD1|few|TRBV30
TGTGCCCGGGGACAGATGAACACTGAAGCTTTCTTT
CARGQMNTEAFF